This T cell receptor beta chain was obtained from a study of OX40 agonist ivuxolimab in advanced cancers. V shed 5 bases and J shed 0 bases, with 13 bases lying between them. From germline, CDR1 is MNHNY and CDR2 SVGAGI (reference sequence). The CDR3 contains 15 residues. Repertoires were generated with immunoSEQ multiplex PCR, while TCRdb's copy carries only in-frame clones and drops some. This sample yields 70,000 to 75,000 clones, of which roughly 84% are seen a single time; around 1.1% belongs to the top ten. The chain is built from TRBV6-6 and TRBJ1-2; D gene unclear. The TCR was taken from an adult with an advanced solid tumor such as melanoma, head and neck, liver or kidney cancer. The material was CD4+ or CD8+ T cells sorted from blood, obtained in a trial of the OX40 agonist ivuxolimab. CDR3 sequence reads: CASSPPGPPNYGYTF. In nucleotides, the CDR3 is TGTGCCAGCAGTCCCCCCGGCCCGCCTAACTATGGCTACACCTTC.